Following are 10 T cell receptor beta chains from one sample sequenced in a study of T cell changes during pregnancy in multiple sclerosis. Libraries were prepared by immunoSEQ multiplex PCR; TCRdb keeps only in-frame clonotypes and omits some of them. The sample lists approximately 44,000 clones, roughly nine tenths occurring once. The specimen was CD4+ T cells from peripheral blood mononuclear cells, collected in the first trimester of pregnancy. The receptors were sampled from a female donor with multiple sclerosis, enrolled in a pregnancy study.

This clone was detected a few times. The CDR3 loop is CASSQVGARGNGYTF. The CDR3 DNA reads TGCGCCAGCAGCCAAGTCGGGGCCAGGGGGAATGGCTACACCTTC. The chain joins TRBV4-3 to TRBJ1-2; 7 bases are a match to TRBD1. V trimming: 1 base; J trimming: 6 bases; junction bases outside the gene matches: 8. Germline CDR1 is LGHNA and CDR2 is YSLEER. CDR3 length equals 15 residues.

The chain recombines TRBV6-5 with TRBJ2-3; 7 bases align to TRBD2. Germline V gives CDR1 MNHEY, CDR2 SVGAGI. Unmatched junction bases numbered 8, after V lost 2 bases and J lost 6 bases. The CDR3 covers 15 residues. CDR3: CASSYERGLIDTQYF. In DNA form, the CDR3 reads TGTGCCAGCAGTTACGAGCGGGGTTTAATTGATACGCAGTATTTT.

The chain employs TRBV6-5 and TRBJ2-7, with D perhaps TRBD2 (5 bases). This CDR3 contains 15 residues. V shed 0 bases and J shed 0 bases, with 9 bases lying between them. Germline V gives CDR1 MNHEY, CDR2 SVGAGI. CDR3 coding DNA: TGTGCCAGCAGTTACTCGAGGGCAGTCTCCTACGAGCAGTACTTC. It yields the protein CASSYSRAVSYEQYF.

The chain employs TRBV20-1 and TRBJ2-1; D possibly corresponds to TRBD2 (6 bases). The germline CDR1 and CDR2 sequences are DFQATT and SNEGSKA (reference sequence). V dropped 0 bases and J dropped 13 bases, with 10 bases sitting between them. This CDR3 has 11 amino acids. The CDR3 sequence is CSARDRREQFF. The DNA for the CDR3 is TGCAGTGCTAGAGATCGGAGGGAACAGTTCTTC.

The gene calls are TRBV19 and TRBJ1-1, with D tentatively TRBD1 (5 bases). The CDR3 is 14 amino acids. The V end was cut by 4 bases, the J end by 6 bases, with 15 bases between. The germline gives CDR1 LNHDA, CDR2 SQIVND (reference sequence). The CDR3 DNA reads as TGTGCCAGTAGTAGAGTTTCAGGGATCCCTGAAGCTTTCTTT. Its protein product is CASSRVSGIPEAFF.

This clone has a single count. The chain joins TRBV27 to TRBJ2-3; D call uncertain. In germline, CDR1 is MNHEY, CDR2 SMNVEV (reference sequence). The CDR3 consists of 15 residues. V lost 2 bases and J 3 bases, leaving 12 bases between the germline ends. This CDR3 reads CASSLLATWTDTQYF. In DNA form, the CDR3 reads TGTGCCAGCAGTTTACTGGCGACATGGACAGATACGCAGTATTTT.

The chain employs TRBV15 and TRBJ2-7, with 7 bases matching TRBD1. The CDR3 is 14 amino acids. Per the germline V gene, CDR1 is LNHNV and CDR2 is YYDKDF (reference sequence). Losses at the gene ends were 3 bases for V and 3 bases for J; bases not matched to a gene: 5. The CDR3 loop is CATSRTGLNYEQYF. For the CDR3, the DNA is TGTGCCACCAGCAGGACAGGGTTGAACTACGAGCAGTACTTC.

The chain is built from TRBV5-6 and TRBJ2-3; no reliable D call. V was cut by 0 bases and J by 2 bases, with 16 bases left in between. Germline V CDR1 and CDR2: SGHDT, YYEEEE. This CDR3 is built from 17 residues. This CDR3 is CASSLGELRLNTDTQYF. The CDR3, as DNA: TGTGCCAGCAGCTTGGGAGAATTACGTCTAAACACAGATACGCAGTATTTT.

The chain links TRBV10-3 to TRBJ1-1, with 7 bases matching TRBD1. V lost 5 bases to trimming and J lost 4 bases; unmatched junction nucleotides: 7. Germline V lookup: CDR1 ENHRY, CDR2 SYGVKD. The CDR3 runs 14 residues. The CDR3 nucleotides read TGTGCCATCAGTAGCTCAGGGGGGCGCACTGAAGCTTTCTTT. Its translation is CAISSSGGRTEAFF.

The V gene is TRBV7-2, the J gene TRBJ2-4, with unresolved D. The V and J ends lost 4 bases and 0 bases respectively, with 7 bases between them. Germline V gene data show CDR1 as SGHTA and CDR2 as FQGNSA. This CDR3 has 14 residues. CDR3: CASSSELAKNIQYF. The CDR3 DNA is TGTGCCAGCAGCTCAGAATTAGCCAAAAACATTCAGTACTTC.